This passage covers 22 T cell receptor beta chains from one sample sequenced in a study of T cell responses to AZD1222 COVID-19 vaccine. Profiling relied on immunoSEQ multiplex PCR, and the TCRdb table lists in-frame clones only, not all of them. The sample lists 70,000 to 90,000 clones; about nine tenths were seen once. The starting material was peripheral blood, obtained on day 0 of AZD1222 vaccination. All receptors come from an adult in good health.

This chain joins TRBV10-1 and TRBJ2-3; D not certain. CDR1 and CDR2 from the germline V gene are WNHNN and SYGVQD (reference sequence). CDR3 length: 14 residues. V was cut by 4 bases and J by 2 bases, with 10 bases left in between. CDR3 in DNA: TGCGCCAGCAGTGTTCCCATCCCCACAGATACGCAGTATTTT. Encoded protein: CASSVPIPTDTQYF.

The CDR3 loop reads CASSPQNRENEKLFF. For the CDR3, the DNA is TGTGCCAGCTCACCACAGAACAGGGAAAATGAAAAACTGTTTTTT. The V and J genes are TRBV18 and TRBJ1-4; D might be TRBD1 (6 bases). Germline V gene data show CDR1 as KGHSH and CDR2 as LQKENI. This CDR3 region has 15 residues. Trimming took 1 base from V and 5 from J, leaving 11 bases between them.

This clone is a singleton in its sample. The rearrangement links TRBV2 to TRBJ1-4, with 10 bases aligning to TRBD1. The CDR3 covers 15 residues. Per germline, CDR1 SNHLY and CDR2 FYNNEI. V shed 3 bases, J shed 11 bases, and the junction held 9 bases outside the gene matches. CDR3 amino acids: CASSEGGTGASKLFF. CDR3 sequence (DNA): TGTGCCAGCAGTGAGGGGGGGACAGGGGCTTCGAAACTGTTTTTT.

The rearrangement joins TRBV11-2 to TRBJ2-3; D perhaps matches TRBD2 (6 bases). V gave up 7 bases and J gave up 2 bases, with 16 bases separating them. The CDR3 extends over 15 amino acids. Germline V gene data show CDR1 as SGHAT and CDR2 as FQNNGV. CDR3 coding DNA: TGTGCCAGCACGCCTTGGGCTAGCGCCACAGATACGCAGTATTTT. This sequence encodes CASTPWASATDTQYF.

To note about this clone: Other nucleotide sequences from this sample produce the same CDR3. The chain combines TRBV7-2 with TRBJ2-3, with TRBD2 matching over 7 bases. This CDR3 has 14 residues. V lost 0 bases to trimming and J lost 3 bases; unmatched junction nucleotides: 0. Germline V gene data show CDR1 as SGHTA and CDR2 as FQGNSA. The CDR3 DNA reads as TGTGCCAGCAGCTTAGCGGGGGGGACAGATACGCAGTATTTT. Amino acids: CASSLAGGTDTQYF.

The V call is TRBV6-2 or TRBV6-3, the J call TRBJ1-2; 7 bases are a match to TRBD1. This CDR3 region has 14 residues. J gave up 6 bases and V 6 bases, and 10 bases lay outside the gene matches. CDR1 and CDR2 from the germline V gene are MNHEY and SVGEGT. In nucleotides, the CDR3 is TGTGCCAGCAGCCACTCCCAGACAGGGAATGGCTACACCTTC. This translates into CASSHSQTGNGYTF.

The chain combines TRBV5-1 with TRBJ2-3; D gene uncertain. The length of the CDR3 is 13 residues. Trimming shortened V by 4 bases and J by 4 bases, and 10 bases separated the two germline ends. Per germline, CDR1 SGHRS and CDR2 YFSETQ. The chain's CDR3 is CASSLSSPDTQYF. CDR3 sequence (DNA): TGCGCCAGCAGCCTGAGCTCCCCAGATACGCAGTATTTT.

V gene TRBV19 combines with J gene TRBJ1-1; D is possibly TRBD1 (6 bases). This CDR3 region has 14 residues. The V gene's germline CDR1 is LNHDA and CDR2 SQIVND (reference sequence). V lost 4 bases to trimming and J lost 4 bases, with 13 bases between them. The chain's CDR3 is CASSTLDRSTEAFF. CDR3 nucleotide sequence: TGTGCCAGTAGTACCCTTGACAGGAGCACTGAAGCTTTCTTT. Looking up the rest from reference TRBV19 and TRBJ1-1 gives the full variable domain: DGGITQSPKYLFRKEGQNVTLSCEQNLNHDAMYWYRQDPGQGLRLIYYSQIVNDFQKGDIAEGYSVSREKKESFPLTVTSAQKNPTAFYLCASSTLDRSTEAFFGQGTRLTVV.

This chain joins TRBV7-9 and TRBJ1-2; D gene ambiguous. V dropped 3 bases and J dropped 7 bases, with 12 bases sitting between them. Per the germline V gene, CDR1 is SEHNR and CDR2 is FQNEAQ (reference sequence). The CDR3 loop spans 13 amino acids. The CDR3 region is CASSFPTRTGYTF. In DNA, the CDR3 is TGTGCCAGCAGCTTCCCAACCAGGACTGGCTACACCTTC.

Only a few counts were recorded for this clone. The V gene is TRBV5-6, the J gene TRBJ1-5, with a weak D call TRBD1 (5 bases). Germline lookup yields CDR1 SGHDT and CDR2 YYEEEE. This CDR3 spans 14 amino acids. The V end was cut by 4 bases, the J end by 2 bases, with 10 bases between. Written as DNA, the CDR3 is TGTGCCAGCAGCATCGGGGGAGGCAATCAGCCCCAGCATTTT. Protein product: CASSIGGGNQPQHF.

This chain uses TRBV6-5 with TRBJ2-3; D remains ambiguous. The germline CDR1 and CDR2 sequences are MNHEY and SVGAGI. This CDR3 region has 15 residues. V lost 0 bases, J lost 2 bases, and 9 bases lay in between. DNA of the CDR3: TGTGCCAGCAGTTACTCCGGCATACACACAGATACGCAGTATTTT. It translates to CASSYSGIHTDTQYF.

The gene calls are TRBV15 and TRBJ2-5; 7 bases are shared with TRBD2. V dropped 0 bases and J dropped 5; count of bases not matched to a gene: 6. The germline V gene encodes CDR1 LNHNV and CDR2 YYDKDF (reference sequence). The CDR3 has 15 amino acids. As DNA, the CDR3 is TGTGCCACCAGCAGAGATGCGGCGGGAGCGGAGACCCAGTACTTC. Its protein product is CATSRDAAGAETQYF.

CDR3 loop: CASSESGYGYTF. CDR3 in DNA: TGTGCCAGCAGTGAATCAGGTTATGGCTACACCTTC. The J gene is TRBJ1-2, the V gene TRBV2; D is uncertain. This CDR3 has 12 residues. V lost 2 bases, J lost 5 bases, and 6 bases lay in between. CDR1 SNHLY and CDR2 FYNNEI come from the germline V gene. Based on the CDR3 plus reference TRBV2 and TRBJ1-2, the full variable domain is EPEVTQTPSHQVTQMGQEVILRCVPISNHLYFYWYRQILGQKVEFLVSFYNNEISEKSEIFDDQFSVERPDGSNFTLKIRSTKLEDSAMYFCASSESGYGYTFGSGTRLTVV.

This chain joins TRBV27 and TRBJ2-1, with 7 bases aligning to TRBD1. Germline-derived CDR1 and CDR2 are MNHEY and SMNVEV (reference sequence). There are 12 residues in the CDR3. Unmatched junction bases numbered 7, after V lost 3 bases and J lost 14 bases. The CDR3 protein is CASSFLTGLEFF. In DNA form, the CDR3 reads TGTGCCAGCAGTTTCCTGACAGGGCTGGAGTTCTTC.

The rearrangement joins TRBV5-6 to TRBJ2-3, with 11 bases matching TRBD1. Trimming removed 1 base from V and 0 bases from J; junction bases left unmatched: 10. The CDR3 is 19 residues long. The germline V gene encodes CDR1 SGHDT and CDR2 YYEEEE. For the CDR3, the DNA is TGTGCCAGCAGCTTGTTAGGGACAGGGGGAGGATCTAGCACAGATACGCAGTATTTT. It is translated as CASSLLGTGGGSSTDTQYF.

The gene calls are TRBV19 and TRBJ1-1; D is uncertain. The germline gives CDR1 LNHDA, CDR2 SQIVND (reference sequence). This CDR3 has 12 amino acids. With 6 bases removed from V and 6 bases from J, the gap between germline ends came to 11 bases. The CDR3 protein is CASSFWSAEAFF. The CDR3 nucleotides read TGTGCCAGTAGCTTCTGGTCCGCTGAAGCTTTCTTT.

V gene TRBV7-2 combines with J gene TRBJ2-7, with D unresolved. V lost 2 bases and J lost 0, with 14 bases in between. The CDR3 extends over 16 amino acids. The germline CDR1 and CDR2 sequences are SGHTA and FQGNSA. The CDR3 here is CASSLMGRPSSYEQYF. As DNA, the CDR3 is TGTGCCAGCAGCTTAATGGGCAGGCCGAGCTCCTACGAGCAGTACTTC.

As DNA, the CDR3 is TGTGCCAGCATTCTTGCCTTTAGCGGGGGAGAGACCCAGTACTTC. It codes for CASILAFSGGETQYF. This sequence joins TRBV27 and TRBJ2-5; 9 bases map to TRBD2. From germline, CDR1 is MNHEY and CDR2 SMNVEV (reference sequence). The trim removed 7 bases at V and 4 bases at J, leaving 10 bases unmatched. The length of the CDR3 is 15 residues.

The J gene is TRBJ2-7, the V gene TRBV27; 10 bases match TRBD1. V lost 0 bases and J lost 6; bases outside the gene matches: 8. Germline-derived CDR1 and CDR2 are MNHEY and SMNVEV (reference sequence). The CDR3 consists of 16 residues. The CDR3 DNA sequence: TGTGCCAGCAGTTTATCGGCCGGGACAGGGGTTTCCGAGCAGTACTTC. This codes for CASSLSAGTGVSEQYF.

The CDR3 DNA follows: TGTGCCAGCAGCTTAGGGGGGGGTACCTCCTACAATGAGCAGTTCTTC. As protein: CASSLGGGTSYNEQFF. This chain links TRBV7-6 with TRBJ2-1, with 7 bases that match TRBD2. Germline assignment: CDR1 SGHVS and CDR2 FNYEAQ. V dropped 1 base and J dropped 0; count of bases not matched to a gene: 3. The CDR3 is 16 amino acids. The whole variable domain, filled in from reference TRBV7-6 and TRBJ2-1, reads GAGVSQSPRYKVTKRGQDVALRCDPISGHVSLYWYRQALGQGPEFLTYFNYEAQQDKSGLPNDRFSAERPEGSISTLTIQRTEQRDSAMYRCASSLGGGTSYNEQFFGPGTRLTVL.

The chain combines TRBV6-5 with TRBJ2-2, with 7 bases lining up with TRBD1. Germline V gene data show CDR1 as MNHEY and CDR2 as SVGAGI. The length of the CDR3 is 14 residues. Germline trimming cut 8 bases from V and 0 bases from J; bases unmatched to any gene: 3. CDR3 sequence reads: CASPGQPNTGELFF. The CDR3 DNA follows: TGTGCCAGCCCGGGACAGCCGAACACCGGGGAGCTGTTTTTT.

The CDR3 bases are TGTGCCACCAGCAGAGGGGTGCAGGGAGACTCTGGGGCCAACGTCCTGACTTTC. This sequence encodes CATSRGVQGDSGANVLTF. This chain joins TRBV15 and TRBJ2-6; D possibly matches TRBD1 or TRBD2 (5 bases each). CDR3 length equals 18 residues. Germline V gene sequence: CDR1 LNHNV, CDR2 YYDKDF (reference sequence). V shed 1 base and J shed 0 bases, with 13 bases lying between them.